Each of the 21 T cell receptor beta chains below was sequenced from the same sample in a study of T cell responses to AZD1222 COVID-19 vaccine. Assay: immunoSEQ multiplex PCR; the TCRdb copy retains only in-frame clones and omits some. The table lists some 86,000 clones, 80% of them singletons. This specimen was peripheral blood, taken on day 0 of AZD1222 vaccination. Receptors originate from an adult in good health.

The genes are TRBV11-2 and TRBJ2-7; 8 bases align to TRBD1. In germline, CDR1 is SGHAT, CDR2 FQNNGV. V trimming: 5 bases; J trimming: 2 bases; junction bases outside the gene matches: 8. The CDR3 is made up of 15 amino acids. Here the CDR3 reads CASSPGQGTTYEQYF. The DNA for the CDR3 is TGTGCCAGCAGCCCAGGACAGGGCACCACCTACGAGCAGTACTTC.

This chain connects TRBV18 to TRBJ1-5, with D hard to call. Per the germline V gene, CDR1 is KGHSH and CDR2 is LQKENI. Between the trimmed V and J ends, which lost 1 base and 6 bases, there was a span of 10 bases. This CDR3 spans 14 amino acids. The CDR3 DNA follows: TGTGCCAGCTCACCACAAGGGTCCCCTCAGCCCCAGCATTTT. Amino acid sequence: CASSPQGSPQPQHF.

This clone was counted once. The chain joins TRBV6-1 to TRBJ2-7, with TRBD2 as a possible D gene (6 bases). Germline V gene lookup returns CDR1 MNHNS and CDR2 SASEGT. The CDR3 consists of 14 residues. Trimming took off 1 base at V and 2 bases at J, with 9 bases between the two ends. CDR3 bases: TGTGCCAGCAGTGAAGTCGGGGGAGCCTACGAGCAGTACTTC. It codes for CASSEVGGAYEQYF.

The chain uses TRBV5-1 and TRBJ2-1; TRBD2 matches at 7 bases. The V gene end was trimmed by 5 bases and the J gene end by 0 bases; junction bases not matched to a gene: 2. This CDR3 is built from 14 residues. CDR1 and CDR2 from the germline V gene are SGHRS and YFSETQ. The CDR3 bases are TGCGCCAGCAGGGGGGGGAGCTCCTACAATGAGCAGTTCTTC. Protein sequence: CASRGGSSYNEQFF.

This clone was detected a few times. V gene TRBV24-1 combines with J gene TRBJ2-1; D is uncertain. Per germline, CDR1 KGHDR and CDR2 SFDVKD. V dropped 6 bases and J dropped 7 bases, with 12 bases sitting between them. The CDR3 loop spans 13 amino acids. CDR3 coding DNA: TGTGCCACCAGTATGGATGGAGTGAATGAGCAGTTCTTC. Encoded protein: CATSMDGVNEQFF.

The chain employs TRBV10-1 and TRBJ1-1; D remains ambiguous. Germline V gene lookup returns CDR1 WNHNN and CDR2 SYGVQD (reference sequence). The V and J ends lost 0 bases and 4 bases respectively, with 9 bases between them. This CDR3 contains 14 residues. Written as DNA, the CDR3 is TGCGCCAGCAGTGAGTCAGGGCGCGGCACTGAAGCTTTCTTT. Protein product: CASSESGRGTEAFF.

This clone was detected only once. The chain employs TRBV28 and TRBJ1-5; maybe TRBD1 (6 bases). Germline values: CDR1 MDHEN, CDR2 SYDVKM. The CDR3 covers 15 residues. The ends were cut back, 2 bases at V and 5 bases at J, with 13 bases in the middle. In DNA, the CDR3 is TGTGCCAGCAGTTTAACGGCACAGGGCTATCAGCCCCAGCATTTT. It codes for CASSLTAQGYQPQHF.

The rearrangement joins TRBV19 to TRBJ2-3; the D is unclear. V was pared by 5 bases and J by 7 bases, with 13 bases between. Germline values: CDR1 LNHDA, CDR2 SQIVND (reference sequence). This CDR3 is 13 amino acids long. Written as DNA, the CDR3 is TGTGCCAGTAGTGCCACTATGAGGCATACGCAGTATTTT. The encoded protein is CASSATMRHTQYF. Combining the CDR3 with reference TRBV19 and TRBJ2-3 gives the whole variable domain DGGITQSPKYLFRKEGQNVTLSCEQNLNHDAMYWYRQDPGQGLRLIYYSQIVNDFQKGDIAEGYSVSREKKESFPLTVTSAQKNPTAFYLCASSATMRHTQYFGPGTRLTVL.

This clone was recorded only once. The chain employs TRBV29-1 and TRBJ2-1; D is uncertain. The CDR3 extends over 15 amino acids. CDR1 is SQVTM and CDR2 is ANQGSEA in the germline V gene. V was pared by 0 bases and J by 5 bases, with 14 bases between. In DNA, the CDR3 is TGCAGCGTTGAAGAACCCCTGGCAGGAGACAATGAGCAGTTCTTC. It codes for CSVEEPLAGDNEQFF.

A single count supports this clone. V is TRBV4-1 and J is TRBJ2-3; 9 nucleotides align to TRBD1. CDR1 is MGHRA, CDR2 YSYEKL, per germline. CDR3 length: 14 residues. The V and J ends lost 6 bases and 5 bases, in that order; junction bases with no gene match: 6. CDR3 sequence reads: CASSQDRGRDTQYF. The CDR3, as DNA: TGCGCCAGCAGTCAGGACAGGGGAAGAGATACGCAGTATTTT.

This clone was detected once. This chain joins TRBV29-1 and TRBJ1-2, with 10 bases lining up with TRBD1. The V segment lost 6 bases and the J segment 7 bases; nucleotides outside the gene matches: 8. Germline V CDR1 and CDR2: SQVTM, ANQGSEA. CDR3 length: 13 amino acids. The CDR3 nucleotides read TGCAGCGTCGGGGGGACAGGGGCTAGTGGCTACACCTTC. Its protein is CSVGGTGASGYTF.

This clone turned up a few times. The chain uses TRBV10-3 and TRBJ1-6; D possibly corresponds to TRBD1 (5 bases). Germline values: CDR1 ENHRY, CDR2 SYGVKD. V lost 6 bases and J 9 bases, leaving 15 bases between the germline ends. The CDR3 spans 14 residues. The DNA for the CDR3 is TGTGCCATCAGCACTTCAGGGTACGGTTCACCCCTCCACTTT. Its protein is CAISTSGYGSPLHF.

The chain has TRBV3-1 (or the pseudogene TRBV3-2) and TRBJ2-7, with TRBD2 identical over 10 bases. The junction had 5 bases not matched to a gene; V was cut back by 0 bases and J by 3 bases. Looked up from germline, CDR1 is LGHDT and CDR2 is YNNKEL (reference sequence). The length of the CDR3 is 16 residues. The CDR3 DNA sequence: TGTGCCAGCAGCCAAGAGGAGCTAGCGGGGGACTACGAGCAGTACTTC. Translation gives CASSQEELAGDYEQYF.

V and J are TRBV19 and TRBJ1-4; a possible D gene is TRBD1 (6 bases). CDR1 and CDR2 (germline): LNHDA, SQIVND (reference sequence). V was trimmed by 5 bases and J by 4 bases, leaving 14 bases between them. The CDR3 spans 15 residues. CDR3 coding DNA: TGTGCCAGTAGTTTCGGACAGTCGGGTAATGAAAAACTGTTTTTT. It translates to CASSFGQSGNEKLFF.

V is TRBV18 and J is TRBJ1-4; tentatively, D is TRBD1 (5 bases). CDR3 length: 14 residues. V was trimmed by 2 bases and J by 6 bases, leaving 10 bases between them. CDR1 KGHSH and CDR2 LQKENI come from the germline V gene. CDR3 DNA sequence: TGTGCCAGCTCACCAGGGGGAAGTCATGAAAAACTGTTTTTT. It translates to CASSPGGSHEKLFF.

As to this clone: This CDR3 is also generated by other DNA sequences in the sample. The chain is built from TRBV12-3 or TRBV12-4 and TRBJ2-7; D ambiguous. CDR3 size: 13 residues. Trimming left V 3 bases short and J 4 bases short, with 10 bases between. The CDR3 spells CASSFSRGYEQYF. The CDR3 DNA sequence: TGTGCCAGCAGTTTTAGCCGAGGATACGAGCAGTACTTC.

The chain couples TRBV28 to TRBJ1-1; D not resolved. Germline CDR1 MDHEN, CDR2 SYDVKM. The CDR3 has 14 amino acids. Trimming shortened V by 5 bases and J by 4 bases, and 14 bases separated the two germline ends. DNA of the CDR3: TGTGCCAGCAGTGCACCCCATGAGGTCACTGAAGCTTTCTTT. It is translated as CASSAPHEVTEAFF.

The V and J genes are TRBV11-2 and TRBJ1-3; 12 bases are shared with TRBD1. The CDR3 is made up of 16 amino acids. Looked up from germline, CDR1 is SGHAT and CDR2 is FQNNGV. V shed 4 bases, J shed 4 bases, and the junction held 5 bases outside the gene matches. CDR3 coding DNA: TGTGCCAGCAGCTGGGACAGGGGGCATGCCGGAAACACCATATATTTT. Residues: CASSWDRGHAGNTIYF.

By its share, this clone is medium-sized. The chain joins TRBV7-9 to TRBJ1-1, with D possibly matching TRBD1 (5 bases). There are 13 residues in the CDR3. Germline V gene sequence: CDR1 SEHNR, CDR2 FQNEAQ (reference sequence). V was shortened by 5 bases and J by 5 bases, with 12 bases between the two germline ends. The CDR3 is CASSPTGGTEAFF. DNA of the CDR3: TGTGCCAGCAGCCCCACAGGTGGTACTGAAGCTTTCTTT. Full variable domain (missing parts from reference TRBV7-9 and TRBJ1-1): DTGVSQNPRHKITKRGQNVTFRCDPISEHNRLYWYRQTLGQGPEFLTYFQNEAQLEKSRLLSDRFSAERPKGSFSTLEIQRTEQGDSAMYLCASSPTGGTEAFFGQGTRLTVV.

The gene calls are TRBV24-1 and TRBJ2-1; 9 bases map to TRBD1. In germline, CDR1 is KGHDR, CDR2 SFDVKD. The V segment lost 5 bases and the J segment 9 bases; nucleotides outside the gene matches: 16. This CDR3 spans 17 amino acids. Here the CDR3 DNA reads TGTGCCACCAGTGGAGGGCAGAGGACAGGGGATATGGGTGAGCAGTTCTTC. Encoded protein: CATSGGQRTGDMGEQFF.

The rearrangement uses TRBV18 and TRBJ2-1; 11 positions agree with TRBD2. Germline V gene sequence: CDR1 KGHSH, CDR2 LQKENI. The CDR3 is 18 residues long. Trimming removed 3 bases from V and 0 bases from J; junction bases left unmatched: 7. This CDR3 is CASSPAGLAASSYNEQFF. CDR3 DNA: TGTGCCAGCTCACCCGCGGGACTAGCGGCCAGCTCCTACAATGAGCAGTTCTTC.